Listed below are T cell receptor beta chains from one sample, sequenced in a study of metastatic and nonmetastatic thyroid tumors. With MiXCR, TCRdb reprocessed the PCR reads. The repertoire includes about 39,000 clones, around 20% of them detected once, and 15% to 20% sits in the top ten. Specimen: blood. These receptors originate from a female donor with papillary thyroid cancer or a benign thyroid nodule (not recorded which). Some clones in this sample may be carry-over from other donors' samples. CDR3s include the opening cysteine and the closing phenylalanine or tryptophan. Only part of the rows carry a size: once, few, many, or a class if the clone is expanded.

size	V	CDR3
many	TRBV5-6	CASSQRDSGHSPLHF
many	TRBV4-1	CASSSTRGFTTDTQYF
few	TRBV28	CASILLGLLWTQYF
many	TRBV28	CASRGVLISYNEQFF
many	TRBV28	CASSFLGQASSYEQCF
NA	TRBV30	CAWSMGDTACYEQYF
many	TRBV20-1	CSARVQGGYTF
many	TRBV10-2	CASRGLHTGELFF
many	TRBV18	CASSPDRGMGYTF
NA	TRBV24-1	CATSDPTGGNYGYTF
many	TRBV12-3/TRBV12-4	CASSYRGPQHF
many	TRBV28	CASSSVPEGTEAFF
NA	TRBV30	CAWMVIGVEQYF
NA	TRBV3-1	CASSNGQGYGGYTF
medium-sized	TRBV2	CASRNGEGYEQYF
many	TRBV28	CASSLLQTNTEAFF
NA	TRBV6-4	CASSPGQGVTEAFF
many	TRBV20-1	CSARDVGRVNTEAFF